This section outlines one T cell receptor (beta chain) sequence together with its context. Antigen specificity is unknown. 13 Jbeta primers and 60 Vbeta primers were used for the PCR. Original handling: In a later analysis, around 10 million of approximately 81 million unique beta chains occurred in at least two donors. This table comes from immunoSEQ multiplex PCR, and its TCRdb copy is limited to in-frame clones, with some not included. V and J calls and clone size follow that table, whereas D and trimming were derived from the DNA. The repertoire holds over 130,000 clones, with over 65% as singletons. This sample stems from a study of cytomegalovirus exposure and HLA in healthy donors. Points from the study as a whole: With later analysis, a missense DCLRE1C variant became linked to TCR beta V- and J-gene trimming. Segments of the TCR beta V type were, in most cases, productive about 90% or about 30% of the time in an earlier analysis.

The sequenced sample was PBMCs. The clonotype originates from a male donor in good health and CMV-seronegative.

The CDR3 spells CASSLPDRPYEQYF. In nucleotides, the CDR3 is TGTGCCAGCAGCTTACCCGACAGACCCTACGAGCAGTACTTC. The genes are TRBV11-2 and TRBJ2-7, with D possibly being TRBD1 (5 bases). The CDR3 loop spans 14 amino acids. Germline lookup yields CDR1 SGHAT and CDR2 FQNNGV. Trimming pared 2 bases from V and 2 bases from J, leaving 10 bases between. The whole variable domain, filled in from reference TRBV11-2 and TRBJ2-7, reads EAGVAQSPRYKIIEKRQSVAFWCNPISGHATLYWYQQILGQGPKLLIQFQNNGVVDDSQLPKDRFSAERLKGVDSTLKIQPAKLEDSAVYLCASSLPDRPYEQYFGPGTRLTVT.